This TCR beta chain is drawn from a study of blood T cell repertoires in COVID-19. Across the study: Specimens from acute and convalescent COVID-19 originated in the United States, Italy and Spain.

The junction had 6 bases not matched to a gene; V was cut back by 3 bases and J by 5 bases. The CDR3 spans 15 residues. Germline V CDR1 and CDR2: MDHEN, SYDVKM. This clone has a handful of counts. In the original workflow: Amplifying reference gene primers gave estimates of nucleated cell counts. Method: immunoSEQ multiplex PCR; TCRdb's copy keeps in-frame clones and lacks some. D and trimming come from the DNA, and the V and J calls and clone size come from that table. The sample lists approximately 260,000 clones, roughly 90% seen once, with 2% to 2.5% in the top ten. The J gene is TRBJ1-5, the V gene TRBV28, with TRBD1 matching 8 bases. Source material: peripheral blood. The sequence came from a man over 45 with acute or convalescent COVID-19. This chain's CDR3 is CASSFGQGGDQPQHF. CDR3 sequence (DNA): TGTGCCAGCAGTTTCGGACAGGGTGGGGATCAGCCCCAGCATTTT.